This TCR beta chain was obtained from a study of OX40 agonist ivuxolimab in advanced cancers. Context from the whole study: Ivuxolimab was an agonistic, fully human IgG2 monoclonal antibody directed against OX40 (CD134), a costimulatory receptor. Of the roughly 52 dose-escalation patients, hepatocellular carcinoma was present in 19, melanoma in around 15, renal cell carcinoma in 9 and head and neck cancer in 9. The monotherapy dose-escalation portion (N = 52 patients) of the phase I ivuxolimab trial is reported in the paper. Patients were allowed to have had prior anti-PD-1, anti-PD-L1 or anti-CTLA-4 therapy, and less than 45% of the dose-escalation patients had previously received checkpoint inhibitors. A male proportion of roughly 85% and a mean age of approximately 55 years, ranging from 23 to 79, were recorded for the dose-escalation cohort. Intravenous ivuxolimab was administered to patients every 2 weeks at six dose levels: 0.01, 0.1, 0.3, 1.5, 3 and 10 mg/kg. Partial responses were achieved by three dose-escalation patients, of whom one had hepatocellular carcinoma and two had cutaneous melanoma. Peripheral TCRbeta sequencing aimed to test whether ivuxolimab altered TCR sequence diversity and caused clonal T-cell expansion.

The cysteine opens and the phenylalanine closes a CDR3 of 13 amino acids. Only the CDR3 DNA is retained, 39 bases long and in frame from the first base. Via the germline V gene (reference sequence), CDR1 is SEHNR and CDR2 FQNEAQ. Worth noting for this clone: The target of this receptor is not known. It has no much larger one-base neighbor in the sample; base qualities were not kept.

Results and caveats for the whole study, not just this receptor: Low levels of normalized T-cell clonal expansion were also seen in some patients who did not respond. Antigen specificity was not determined for the clonally expanded peripheral T cells. In partial responders in the 0.1-3.0 mg/kg groups, normalized peripheral clonal expansion was found to be among the lowest, especially among CD8+ T cells. At doses of 0.1 to 3.0 mg/kg, clonal expansion of both CD4+ and CD8+ T cells in blood was seen between baseline and week 6. After ivuxolimab, expanded clones were on average more numerous among CD8+ T cells than among CD4+ T cells.

Genomic DNA was extracted from sorted cells for sequencing of the TCRbeta CDR3 region. TCRbeta CDR3 regions were sequenced using the immunoSEQ Assay. This is the immuneACCESS table as TCRdb keeps it, with only in-frame sequences that have V and J called. A part of the clones is gone; compared with another copy, unresolved V genes explain less than half, and the rest is unexplained. The sample profile shows some 65,000 clones; around 73% of them were found once. The leading ten clones occupy around 1.7% of the sample. The trial excluded patients who had a history of autoimmune disease or who were on systemic immunosuppression. Peripheral blood for TCR sequencing was collected from all dose cohorts at baseline, on cycle 4 day 1, and on cycle 7 day 1. Samples were obtained from an open-label, multicenter, first-in-human phase I dose-escalation trial of ivuxolimab. Adults with locally advanced or metastatic melanoma, renal cell, hepatocellular, or head and neck squamous cell carcinoma were enrolled in the trial. Before TCR sequencing, CD4+ T cells and CD8+ T cells were sorted from peripheral blood as separate populations.

The rearrangement joined TRBV7-9 to TRBJ2-5; possibly the D gene is TRBD1, per 5 matching bases. The J call is in doubt because the DNA end fits TRBJ2-7 better. The TCR comes from an adult with an advanced solid tumor such as melanoma, head and neck, liver or kidney cancer. This specimen consisted of CD4+ or CD8+ T cells sorted from blood, obtained in a trial of the OX40 agonist ivuxolimab. The bases read TGTGCCAGCAGCTTGGGGCAGGGAAACGAGCAGTACTTC. Its protein product is CASSLGQGNEQYF.